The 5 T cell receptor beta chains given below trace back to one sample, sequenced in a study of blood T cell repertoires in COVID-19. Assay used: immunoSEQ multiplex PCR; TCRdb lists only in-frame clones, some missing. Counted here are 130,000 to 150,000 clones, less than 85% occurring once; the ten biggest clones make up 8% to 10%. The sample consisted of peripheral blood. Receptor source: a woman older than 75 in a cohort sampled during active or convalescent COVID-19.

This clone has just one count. CDR3 in amino acids: CASSLSTGAYEQYV. The CDR3 DNA sequence: TGTGCCAGCAGCTTATCGACAGGGGCCTACGAGCAGTACGTC. This chain uses TRBV7-9 with TRBJ2-7; 8 positions match TRBD1. The CDR3 loop spans 14 amino acids. V gave up 2 bases and J gave up 2 bases; unmatched junction bases: 2. Per the germline V gene, CDR1 is SEHNR and CDR2 is FQNEAQ (reference sequence).

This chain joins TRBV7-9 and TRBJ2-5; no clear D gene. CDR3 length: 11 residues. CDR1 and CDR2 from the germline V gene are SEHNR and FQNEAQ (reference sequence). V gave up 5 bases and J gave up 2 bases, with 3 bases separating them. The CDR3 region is CASSPQETQYF. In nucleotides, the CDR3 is TGTGCCAGCAGCCCGCAAGAGACCCAGTACTTC.

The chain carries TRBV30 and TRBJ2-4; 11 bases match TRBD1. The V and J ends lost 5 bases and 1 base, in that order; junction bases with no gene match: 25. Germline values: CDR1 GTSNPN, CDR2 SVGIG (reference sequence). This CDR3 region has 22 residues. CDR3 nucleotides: TGTGCCTGGGCCCCGGGACAGGGGGTACCGCGAACTCCGCTCTGGGCCAAAAACATTCAGTACTTC. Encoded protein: CAWAPGQGVPRTPLWAKNIQYF.

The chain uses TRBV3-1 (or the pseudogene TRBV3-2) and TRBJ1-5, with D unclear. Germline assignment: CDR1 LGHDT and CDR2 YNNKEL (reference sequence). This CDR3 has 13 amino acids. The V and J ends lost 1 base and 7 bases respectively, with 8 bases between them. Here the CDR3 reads CASSQGPLQPQHF. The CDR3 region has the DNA TGTGCCAGCAGCCAAGGGCCCCTGCAGCCCCAGCATTTT.

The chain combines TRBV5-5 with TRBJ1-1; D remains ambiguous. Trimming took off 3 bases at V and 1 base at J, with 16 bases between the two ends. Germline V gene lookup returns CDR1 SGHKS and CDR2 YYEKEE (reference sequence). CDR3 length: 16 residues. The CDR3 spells CASSSGISVRNTEAFF. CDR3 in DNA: TGTGCCAGCAGCTCGGGAATTTCGGTAAGGAACACTGAAGCTTTCTTT.